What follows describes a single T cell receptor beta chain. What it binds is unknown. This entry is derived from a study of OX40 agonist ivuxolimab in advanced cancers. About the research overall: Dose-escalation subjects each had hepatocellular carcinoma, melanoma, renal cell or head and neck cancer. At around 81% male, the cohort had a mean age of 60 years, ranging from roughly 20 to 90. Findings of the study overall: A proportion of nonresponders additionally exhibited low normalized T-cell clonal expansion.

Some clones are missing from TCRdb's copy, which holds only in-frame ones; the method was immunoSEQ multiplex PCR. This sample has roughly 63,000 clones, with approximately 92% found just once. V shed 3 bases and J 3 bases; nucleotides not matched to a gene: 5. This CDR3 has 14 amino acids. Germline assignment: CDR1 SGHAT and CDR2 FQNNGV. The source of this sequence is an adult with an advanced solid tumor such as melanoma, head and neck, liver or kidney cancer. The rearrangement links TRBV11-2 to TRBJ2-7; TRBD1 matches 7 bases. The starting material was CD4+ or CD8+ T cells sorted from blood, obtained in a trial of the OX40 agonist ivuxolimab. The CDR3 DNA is TGTGCCAGCAGCTTCCGGGACAGATACTACGAGCAGTACTTC. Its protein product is CASSFRDRYYEQYF.